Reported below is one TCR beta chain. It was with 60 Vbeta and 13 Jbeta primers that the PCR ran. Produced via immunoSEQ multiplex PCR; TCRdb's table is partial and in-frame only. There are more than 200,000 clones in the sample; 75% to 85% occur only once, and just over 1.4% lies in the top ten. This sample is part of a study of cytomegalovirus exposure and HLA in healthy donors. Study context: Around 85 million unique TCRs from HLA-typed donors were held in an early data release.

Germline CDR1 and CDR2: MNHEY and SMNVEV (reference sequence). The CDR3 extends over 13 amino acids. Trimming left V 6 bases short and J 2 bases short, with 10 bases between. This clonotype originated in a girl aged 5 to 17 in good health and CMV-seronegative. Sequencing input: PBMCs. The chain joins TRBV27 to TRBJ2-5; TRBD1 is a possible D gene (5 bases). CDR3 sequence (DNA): TGTGCCAGCAGCCCAAGGGGTCAAGAGACCCAGTACTTC. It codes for CASSPRGQETQYF.